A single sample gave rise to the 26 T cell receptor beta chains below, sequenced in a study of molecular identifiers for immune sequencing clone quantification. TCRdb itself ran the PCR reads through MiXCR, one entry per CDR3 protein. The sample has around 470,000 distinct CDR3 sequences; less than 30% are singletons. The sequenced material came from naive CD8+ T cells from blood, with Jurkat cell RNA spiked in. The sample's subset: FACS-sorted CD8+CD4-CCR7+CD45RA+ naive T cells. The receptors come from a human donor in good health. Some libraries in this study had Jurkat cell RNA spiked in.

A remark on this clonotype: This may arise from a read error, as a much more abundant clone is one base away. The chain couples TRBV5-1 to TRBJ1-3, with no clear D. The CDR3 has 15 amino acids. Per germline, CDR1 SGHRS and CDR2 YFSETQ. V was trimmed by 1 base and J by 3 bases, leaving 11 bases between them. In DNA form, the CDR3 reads TGCGCCAGCAGCTTGCACACCGACGGTGGAAACACCATATATTTT. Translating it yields CASSLHTDGGNTIYF.

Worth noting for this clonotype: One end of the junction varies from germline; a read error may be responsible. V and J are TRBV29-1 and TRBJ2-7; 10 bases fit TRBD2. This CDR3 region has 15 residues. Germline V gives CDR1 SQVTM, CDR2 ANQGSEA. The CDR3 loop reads CSIETGTSEPYEQYF. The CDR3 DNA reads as TGCAGCATTGAAACCGGGACTAGCGAGCCCTACGAGCAGTACTTC.

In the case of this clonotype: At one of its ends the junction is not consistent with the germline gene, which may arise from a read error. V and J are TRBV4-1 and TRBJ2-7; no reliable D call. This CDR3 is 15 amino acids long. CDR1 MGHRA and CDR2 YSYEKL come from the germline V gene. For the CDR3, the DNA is TGCGCCAGCAGCCAAGACAGTCGGCAGCTCTACAAGCAGTACTTC. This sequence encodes CASSQDSRQLYKQYF.

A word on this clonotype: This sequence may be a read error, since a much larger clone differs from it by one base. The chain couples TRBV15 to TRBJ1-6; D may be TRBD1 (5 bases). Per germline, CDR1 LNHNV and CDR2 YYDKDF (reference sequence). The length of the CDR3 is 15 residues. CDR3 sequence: CATSGDTGYNSPLHF. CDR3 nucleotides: TGTGCCACCAGCGGAGATACAGGATATAATTCACCCCTCCACTTT.

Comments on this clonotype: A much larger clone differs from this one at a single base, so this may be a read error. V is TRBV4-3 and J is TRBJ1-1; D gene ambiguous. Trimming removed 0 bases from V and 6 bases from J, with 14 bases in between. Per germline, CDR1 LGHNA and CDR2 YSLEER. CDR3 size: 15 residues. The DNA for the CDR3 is TGCGCCAGCAGCCAAGAAGTTGCCGATGACGCTGAAGCTTTCTTT. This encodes CASSQEVADDAEAFF.

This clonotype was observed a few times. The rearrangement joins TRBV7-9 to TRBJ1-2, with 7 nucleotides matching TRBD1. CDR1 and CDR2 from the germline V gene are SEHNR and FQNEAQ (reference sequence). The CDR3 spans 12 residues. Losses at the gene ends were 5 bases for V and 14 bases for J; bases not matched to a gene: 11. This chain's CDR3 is CASSPQDRKRTF. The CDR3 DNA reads TGTGCCAGCAGCCCTCAGGACAGGAAGAGGACCTTC. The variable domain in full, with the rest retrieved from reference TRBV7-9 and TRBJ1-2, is DTGVSQNPRHKITKRGQNVTFRCDPISEHNRLYWYRQTLGQGPEFLTYFQNEAQLEKSRLLSDRFSAERPKGSFSTLEIQRTEQGDSAMYLCASSPQDRKRTFGSGTRLTVV.

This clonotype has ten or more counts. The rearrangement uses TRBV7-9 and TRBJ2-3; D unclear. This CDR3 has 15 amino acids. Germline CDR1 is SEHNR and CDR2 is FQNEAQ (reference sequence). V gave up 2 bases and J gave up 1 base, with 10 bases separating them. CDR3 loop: CASSLRTGGTDTQYF. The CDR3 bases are TGTGCCAGCAGCTTAAGGACGGGTGGCACAGATACGCAGTATTTT.

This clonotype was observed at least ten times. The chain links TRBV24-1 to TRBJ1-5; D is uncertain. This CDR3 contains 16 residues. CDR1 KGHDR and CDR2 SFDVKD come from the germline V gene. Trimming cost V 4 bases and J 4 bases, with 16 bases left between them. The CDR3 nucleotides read TGTGCCACCAGTGAGTCTGCCATATCTTGGAATCAGCCCCAGCATTTT. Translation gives CATSESAISWNQPQHF.

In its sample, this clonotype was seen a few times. Here the CDR3 reads CASSLAISVYTQYF. The CDR3 nucleotides read TGTGCCAGCAGCTTGGCTATTTCGGTTTATACGCAGTATTTT. This chain connects TRBV5-4 to TRBJ2-3, with D hard to call. CDR1 SGHNT and CDR2 YYREEE come from the germline V gene (reference sequence). The V and J ends lost 0 bases and 7 bases respectively, with 12 bases between them. The CDR3 has 14 residues. Variable domain in full (rest from reference TRBV5-4 and TRBJ2-3): ETGVTQSPTHLIKTRGQQVTLRCSSQSGHNTVSWYQQALGQGPQFIFQYYREEENGRGNFPPRFSGLQFPNYSSELNVNALELDDSALYLCASSLAISVYTQYFGPGTRLTVL.

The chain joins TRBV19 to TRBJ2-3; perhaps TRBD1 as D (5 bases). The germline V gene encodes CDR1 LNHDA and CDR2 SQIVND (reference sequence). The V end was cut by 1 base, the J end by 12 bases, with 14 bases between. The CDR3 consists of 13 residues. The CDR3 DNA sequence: TGTGCCAGTAGTATAGTAATGGTAGGGGAACAGTATTTT. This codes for CASSIVMVGEQYF.

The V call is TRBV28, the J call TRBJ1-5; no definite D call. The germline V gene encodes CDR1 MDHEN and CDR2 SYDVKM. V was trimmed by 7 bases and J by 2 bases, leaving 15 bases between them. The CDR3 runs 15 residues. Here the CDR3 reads CASTEGPAGNQPQHF. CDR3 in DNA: TGTGCCAGCACCGAAGGCCCGGCAGGCAATCAGCCCCAGCATTTT.

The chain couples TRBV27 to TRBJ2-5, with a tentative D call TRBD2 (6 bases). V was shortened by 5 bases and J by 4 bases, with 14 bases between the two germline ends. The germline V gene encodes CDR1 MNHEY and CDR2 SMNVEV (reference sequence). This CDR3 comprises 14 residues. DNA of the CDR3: TGTGCCAGCAGTAGCGCGGCTAGCGTAGAGACCCAGTACTTC. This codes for CASSSAASVETQYF.

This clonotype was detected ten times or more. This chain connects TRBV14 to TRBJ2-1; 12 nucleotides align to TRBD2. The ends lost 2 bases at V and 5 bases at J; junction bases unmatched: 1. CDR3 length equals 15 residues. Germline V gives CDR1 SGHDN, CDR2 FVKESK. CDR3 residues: CASSQLAGGHNEQFF. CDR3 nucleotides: TGTGCCAGCAGCCAACTAGCGGGAGGGCACAATGAGCAGTTCTTC.

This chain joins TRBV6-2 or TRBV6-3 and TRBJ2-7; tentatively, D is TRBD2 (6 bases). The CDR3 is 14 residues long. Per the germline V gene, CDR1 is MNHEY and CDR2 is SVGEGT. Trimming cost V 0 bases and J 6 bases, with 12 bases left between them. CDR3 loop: CASSYSIGRSEQYF. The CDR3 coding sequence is TGTGCCAGCAGTTACTCGATCGGGAGAAGCGAGCAGTACTTC.

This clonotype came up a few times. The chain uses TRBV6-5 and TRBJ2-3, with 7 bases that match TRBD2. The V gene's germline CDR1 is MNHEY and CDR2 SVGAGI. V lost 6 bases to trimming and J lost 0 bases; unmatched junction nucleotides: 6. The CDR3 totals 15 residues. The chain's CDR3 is CASSKGRGSTDTQYF. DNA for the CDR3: TGTGCCAGCAGCAAGGGGAGGGGAAGCACAGATACGCAGTATTTT.

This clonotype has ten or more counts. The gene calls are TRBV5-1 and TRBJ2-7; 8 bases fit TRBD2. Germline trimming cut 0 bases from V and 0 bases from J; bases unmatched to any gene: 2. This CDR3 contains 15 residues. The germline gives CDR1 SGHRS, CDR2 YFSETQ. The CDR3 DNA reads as TGCGCCAGCAGCTTGGCCAGCGGGAGCTCCTACGAGCAGTACTTC. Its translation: CASSLASGSSYEQYF. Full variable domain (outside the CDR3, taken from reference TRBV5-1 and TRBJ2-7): KAGVTQTPRYLIKTRGQQVTLSCSPISGHRSVSWYQQTPGQGLQFLFEYFSETQRNKGNFPGRFSGRQFSNSRSEMNVSTLELGDSALYLCASSLASGSSYEQYFGPGTRLTVT.

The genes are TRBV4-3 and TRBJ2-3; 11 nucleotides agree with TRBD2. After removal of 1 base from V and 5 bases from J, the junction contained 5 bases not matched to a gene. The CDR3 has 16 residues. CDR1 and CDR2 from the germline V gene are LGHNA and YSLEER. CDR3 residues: CASSQGSGGAIDTQYF. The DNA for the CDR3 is TGCGCCAGCAGCCAAGGTAGCGGGGGGGCAATAGATACGCAGTATTTT.

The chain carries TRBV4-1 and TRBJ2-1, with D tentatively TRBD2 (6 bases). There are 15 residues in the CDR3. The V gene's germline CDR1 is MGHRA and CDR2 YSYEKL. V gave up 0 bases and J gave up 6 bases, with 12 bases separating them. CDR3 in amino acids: CASSQDRGVSNEQFF. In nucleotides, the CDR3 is TGCGCCAGCAGCCAAGATCGCGGGGTCAGCAATGAGCAGTTCTTC.

The CDR3 DNA reads TGCGCCAGCAGCCAAGATAGGCCTAGCGGTGAGCAGTACTTC. The encoded protein is CASSQDRPSGEQYF. The chain links TRBV4-3 to TRBJ2-7; 7 nucleotides align to TRBD2. With V trimmed by 0 bases and J by 7 bases, 6 bases remained unmatched. Germline values: CDR1 LGHNA, CDR2 YSLEER. CDR3 length equals 14 residues.

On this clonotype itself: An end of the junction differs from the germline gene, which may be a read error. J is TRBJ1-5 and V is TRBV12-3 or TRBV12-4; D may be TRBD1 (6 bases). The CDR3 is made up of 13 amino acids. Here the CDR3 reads CASSLQGNQPRHF. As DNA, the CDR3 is TGTGCCAGCAGTCTACAGGGCAATCAGCCCCGGCATTTT.

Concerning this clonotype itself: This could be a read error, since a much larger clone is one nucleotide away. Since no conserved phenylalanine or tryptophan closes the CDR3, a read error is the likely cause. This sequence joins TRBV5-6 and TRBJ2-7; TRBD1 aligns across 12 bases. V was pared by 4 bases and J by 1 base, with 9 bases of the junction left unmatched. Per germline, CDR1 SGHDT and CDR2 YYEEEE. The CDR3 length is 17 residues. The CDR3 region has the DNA TGTGCCAGCAGCACACCGGGACAGGGGGCTTGGTCCTACGAGCAGTACCTC. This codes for CASSTPGQGAWSYEQYL.

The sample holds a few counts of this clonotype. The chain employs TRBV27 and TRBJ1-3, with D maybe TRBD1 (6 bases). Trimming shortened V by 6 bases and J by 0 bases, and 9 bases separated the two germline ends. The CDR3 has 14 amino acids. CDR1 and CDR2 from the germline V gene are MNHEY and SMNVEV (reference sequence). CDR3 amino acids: CASSQGLSGNTIYF. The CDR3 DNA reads TGTGCCAGCAGCCAGGGGCTCTCTGGAAACACCATATATTTT.

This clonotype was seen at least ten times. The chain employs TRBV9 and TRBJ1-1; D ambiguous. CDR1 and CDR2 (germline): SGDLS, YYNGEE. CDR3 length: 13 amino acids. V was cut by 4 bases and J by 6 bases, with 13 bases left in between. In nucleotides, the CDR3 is TGTGCCAGCAGCACGAGTGGGTTGGCTGAAGCTTTCTTT. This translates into CASSTSGLAEAFF.

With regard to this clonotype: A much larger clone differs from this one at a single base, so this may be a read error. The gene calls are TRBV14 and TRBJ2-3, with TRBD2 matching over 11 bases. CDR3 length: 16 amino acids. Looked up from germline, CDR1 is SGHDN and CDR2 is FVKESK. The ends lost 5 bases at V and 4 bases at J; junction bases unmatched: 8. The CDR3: CASSISGRAFSDTQYF. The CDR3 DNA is TGTGCCAGCAGCATTAGCGGGAGGGCTTTCTCAGATACGCAGTATTTT.

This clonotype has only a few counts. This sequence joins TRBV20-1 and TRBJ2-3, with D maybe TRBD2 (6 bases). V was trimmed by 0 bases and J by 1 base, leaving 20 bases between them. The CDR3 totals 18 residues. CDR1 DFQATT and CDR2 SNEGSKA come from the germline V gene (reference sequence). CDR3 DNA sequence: TGCAGTGCTAGAGATCGATACGGGGAGGAGTTCGGCACAGATACGCAGTATTTT. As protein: CSARDRYGEEFGTDTQYF.

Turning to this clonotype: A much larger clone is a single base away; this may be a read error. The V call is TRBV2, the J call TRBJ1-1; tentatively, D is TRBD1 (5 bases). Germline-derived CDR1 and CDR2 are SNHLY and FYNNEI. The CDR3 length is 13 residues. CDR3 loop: CAGSDLDRGEAFF. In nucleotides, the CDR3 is TGTGCCGGCAGTGACTTAGACAGAGGTGAAGCTTTCTTT.